These 3 T cell receptor beta chains were all obtained from the same sample, sequenced in a study of T cell responses to AZD1222 COVID-19 vaccine. The method was immunoSEQ multiplex PCR; TCRdb's version includes in-frame clones alone and lacks a portion of them. The sample holds over 100,000 clones; 90% to 95% are singletons and the top ten take roughly 7%. This material consisted of peripheral blood, taken on day 0 of AZD1222 vaccination. These receptors were collected from an adult in good health.

The V gene is TRBV5-1, the J gene TRBJ2-5; tentatively, D is TRBD1 or TRBD2 (6 bases each). V was trimmed by 2 bases and J by 2 bases, leaving 16 bases between them. Germline V gene sequence: CDR1 SGHRS, CDR2 YFSETQ. CDR3 length: 16 amino acids. The CDR3 here is CASSFLGGGTQETQYF. The CDR3, as DNA: TGCGCCAGCAGCTTCCTCGGGGGCGGTACTCAAGAGACCCAGTACTTC.

The V and J genes are TRBV10-2 and TRBJ2-7; TRBD2 is a possible D gene (6 bases). This CDR3 spans 15 amino acids. V was clipped by 2 bases and J by 3 bases, with 14 bases between them. Germline CDR1 reads WSHSY; CDR2 reads SAAADI. The CDR3 region has the DNA TGCGCCAGCAGTGAGGGTCCCAAGGGACTCTACGAGCAGTACTTC. Its translation: CASSEGPKGLYEQYF.

The V gene is TRBV30, the J gene TRBJ2-1, with 8 nucleotides matching TRBD2. Per germline, CDR1 GTSNPN and CDR2 SVGIG (reference sequence). V was pared by 8 bases and J by 10 bases, with 19 bases of the junction left unmatched. The CDR3 covers 15 residues. CDR3 residues: CAGGRASGHEGEQFF. In DNA, the CDR3 is TGTGCCGGGGGGAGGGCTAGCGGGCACGAAGGAGAGCAGTTCTTC.